The 32 T cell receptor beta chains listed next were all sequenced from one sample in a study of blood T cells in healthy people across ages. It was with a sample-barcoded 5' primer and a J-beta primer mix that a second PCR of roughly 6 to 12 cycles was run. TCRdb re-called the 5' RACE reads through MiXCR, storing one row per CDR3 protein. The sample records 1.5 million to 2 million distinct CDR3 sequences, about 30% being singletons. What was sequenced was blood. These receptors all stem from a woman aged 25 to 45 in good health.

V and J are TRBV29-1 and TRBJ1-1; a possible D gene is TRBD1 (5 bases). V lost 2 bases, J lost 0 bases, and 10 bases lay in between. Germline V lookup: CDR1 SQVTM, CDR2 ANQGSEA. This CDR3 comprises 14 residues. The DNA for the CDR3 is TGCAGCGTTGAACGGGACGGCTTGAACACTGAAGCTTTCTTT. Translating it yields CSVERDGLNTEAFF.

This clonotype was detected only once. The chain uses TRBV7-6 and TRBJ2-5; perhaps TRBD2 as D (6 bases). Gene TRBJ2-7 matches the end of the DNA better, so the J call may be wrong. The CDR3 loop spans 14 amino acids. Germline lookup yields CDR1 SGHVS and CDR2 FNYEAQ. This CDR3 reads CASSWVLGGNEQYF. The CDR3 DNA follows: TGTGCCAGCAGCTGGGTGCTGGGGGGTAACGAGCAGTACTTC.

The chain joins TRBV12-3 or TRBV12-4 to TRBJ2-1; tentatively, D is TRBD2 (6 bases). Trimming took off 6 bases at V and 4 bases at J, with 16 bases between the two ends. The CDR3 sequence is 15 residues long. CDR3 sequence: CASSEIAEHYNEQFF. The CDR3 DNA is TGTGCCAGCAGCGAAATAGCGGAACATTACAATGAGCAGTTCTTC.

The V gene is TRBV20-1, the J gene TRBJ2-4; 9 bases fit TRBD2. This CDR3 spans 14 amino acids. J lost 8 bases, V lost 0 bases, and 5 bases had no gene match. CDR1 and CDR2 (germline): DFQATT, SNEGSKA (reference sequence). In nucleotides, the CDR3 is TGCAGTGCTAGAGATCGTAGCGGGAGTGACATTCAGTACTTC. It specifies CSARDRSGSDIQYF.

This clonotype was detected many times. This chain uses TRBV5-1 with TRBJ1-5; D possibly corresponds to TRBD1 (5 bases). This CDR3 is 15 amino acids long. Germline CDR1 SGHRS, CDR2 YFSETQ. V was pared by 0 bases and J by 2 bases, with 9 bases between. The CDR3 region has the DNA TGCGCCAGCAGCTTGGAGGGGTCGGGCAATCAGCCCCAGCATTTT. This encodes CASSLEGSGNQPQHF.

Notes on this clonotype: It may be a read error: a sequence one base away is much more abundant. The chain is built from TRBV7-6 and TRBJ2-7; TRBD2 matches at 8 bases. The DNA end favors TRBJ2-5, so the J call may be wrong. Germline CDR1 SGHVS, CDR2 FNYEAQ. The CDR3 has 14 residues. The CDR3 region is CTSSLAGNRETQYF. The CDR3 coding sequence is TGTACCAGCAGCTTAGCGGGGAATCGGGAGACCCAGTACTTC.

Comments on this clonotype: A much larger clone lies one base from this, so it may be a read error. This chain joins TRBV4-3 and TRBJ2-1; TRBD2 aligns across 8 bases. Germline V gene data show CDR1 as LGHNA and CDR2 as YSLEER. The CDR3 contains 15 residues. The CDR3 region has the DNA TGCGCCAGCAGCCAAGAAGCGGGAGTACGCAATGAGCAGTGCTTC. As protein: CASSQEAGVRNEQCF.

The rearrangement links TRBV6-2 or TRBV6-3 to TRBJ1-5; D is uncertain. CDR3 length: 15 residues. Germline CDR1 is MNHEY and CDR2 is SVGEGT. Between the trimmed V and J ends, which lost 2 bases and 2 bases, there was a span of 10 bases. The CDR3 reads CASSYRSFGNQPQHF. DNA of the CDR3: TGTGCCAGCAGTTACCGGTCTTTTGGCAATCAGCCCCAGCATTTT.

This rearrangement joins TRBV7-9 to TRBJ1-4; D unclear. This CDR3 has 14 amino acids. V was clipped by 3 bases and J by 6 bases, with 11 bases between them. Germline CDR1 reads SEHNR; CDR2 reads FQNEAQ (reference sequence). CDR3 sequence (DNA): TGTGCCAGCAGCTTCGGAGGGTCAGATGAAAAACTGTTTTTT. Protein product: CASSFGGSDEKLFF.

The table lists this clonotype with a few counts. V and J are TRBV20-1 and TRBJ2-4; 8 nucleotides agree with TRBD2. V shed 3 bases, J shed 13 bases, and the junction held 17 bases outside the gene matches. This CDR3 is 15 amino acids long. Germline V gene sequence: CDR1 DFQATT, CDR2 SNEGSKA (reference sequence). CDR3 amino acids: CSASTITSGFYEQYF. The CDR3 nucleotides read TGCAGTGCTAGTACTATCACTAGCGGCTTCTATGAGCAGTACTTC.

This clonotype occurred many times. The V gene is TRBV29-1, the J gene TRBJ2-5, with 7 bases fitting TRBD2. The CDR3 is 14 amino acids. V was clipped by 2 bases and J by 5 bases; unmatched bases: 8. CDR1 SQVTM and CDR2 ANQGSEA come from the germline V gene. CDR3 sequence: CSVERRLAPETQYF. CDR3 in DNA: TGCAGCGTTGAAAGGAGACTAGCACCCGAGACCCAGTACTTC.

This sequence joins TRBV7-2 and TRBJ2-4; TRBD2 matches at 7 bases. The J call may be faulty, since TRBJ2-5 better matches the DNA end. CDR3 length: 15 residues. CDR1 is SGHTA, CDR2 FQGNSA, per germline. CDR3 in amino acids: CASSSLLAAQETQYF. Here the CDR3 DNA reads TGTGCCAGCAGCTCACTCCTAGCGGCTCAAGAGACCCAGTACTTC.

This clonotype appeared a few times. This chain connects TRBV18 to TRBJ2-7; D ambiguous. CDR3 size: 13 residues. V lost 3 bases to trimming and J lost 4 bases, with 10 bases between them. The germline V gene has CDR1 KGHSH and CDR2 LQKENI. CDR3 amino acids: CASSPPVVYEQYF. DNA for the CDR3: TGTGCCAGCTCACCTCCGGTTGTGTACGAGCAGTACTTC.

At least ten counts were recorded for this clonotype. The J gene is TRBJ2-6, the V gene TRBV3-1; no clear D. CDR3 length equals 19 residues. Trimming removed 3 bases from V and 1 base from J, with 19 bases in between. Germline V gene lookup returns CDR1 LGHDT and CDR2 YNNKEL (reference sequence). The CDR3 is CASSQAAETLKSGANVLTF. The CDR3 region has the DNA TGTGCCAGCAGCCAGGCCGCCGAGACACTGAAGTCTGGGGCCAACGTCCTGACTTTC.

This clonotype occurred once. One end of the junction is discordant with germline, which a read error may explain. This rearrangement joins TRBV20-1 to TRBJ2-5, with 13 bases fitting TRBD2. CDR1 is DFQATT and CDR2 is SNEGSKA in the germline V gene (reference sequence). CDR3 size: 18 residues. The CDR3 DNA follows: TGCAGTGCTACTAGTTTGGTACTAGCGGGGGGGCCGGCCGAGACCCAGTATTTC. Its translation: CSATSLVLAGGPAETQYF.

A remark on this clonotype: The junction and the germline gene differ at one end; a read error may be behind it. The chain is built from TRBV2 and TRBJ1-4, with D maybe TRBD1 (6 bases). Looked up from germline, CDR1 is SNHLY and CDR2 is FYNNEI. This CDR3 contains 14 residues. CDR3 DNA: TGTGCCAGCAGTGAACGGGGGCGCGGTGAAAAACGGTTTTTT. Protein: CASSERGRGEKRFF.

This clonotype occurred many times. V gene TRBV29-1 combines with J gene TRBJ1-2; maybe TRBD1 (5 bases). Deletions cut 5 bases from V and 5 bases from J, with 24 bases between. There are 16 residues in the CDR3. Germline V gene sequence: CDR1 SQVTM, CDR2 ANQGSEA. The CDR3 DNA is TGCAGCGTTCAGAGTTCTGGGTCGGGGCGACGGTATGGCTACACCTTC. Protein: CSVQSSGSGRRYGYTF.

The rearrangement joins TRBV29-1 to TRBJ2-1; 8 bases agree with TRBD1. Germline trimming cut 3 bases from V and 10 bases from J; bases unmatched to any gene: 8. CDR1 and CDR2 from the germline V gene are SQVTM and ANQGSEA. This CDR3 has 13 amino acids. CDR3 bases: TGCAGCGTTGACCAGGGGGCTTGGCGAGAGCAGTTCTTC. As protein: CSVDQGAWREQFF.

J is TRBJ2-6 and V is TRBV14; D possibly corresponds to TRBD2 (5 bases). The CDR3 sequence is 15 residues long. The germline CDR1 and CDR2 sequences are SGHDN and FVKESK. Trimming removed 5 bases from V and 2 bases from J, with 10 bases in between. The DNA for the CDR3 is TGTGCCAGCAGCAAGCCGGGAACTGGGGCCAACGTCCTGACTTTC. It is translated as CASSKPGTGANVLTF.

This clonotype was found many times. The V call is TRBV12-3 or TRBV12-4, the J call TRBJ1-2; a possible D gene is TRBD1 (5 bases). CDR3 size: 13 residues. V lost 8 bases and J 2 bases, leaving 12 bases between the germline ends. CDR3 sequence (DNA): TGTGCCAGCGGGGGACTGGGGAACTATGGCTACACCTTC. Residues: CASGGLGNYGYTF.

This chain uses TRBV7-3 with TRBJ2-5; D possibly corresponds to TRBD2 (7 bases). The germline V gene has CDR1 SGHTA and CDR2 FQGTGA. Deletions cut 1 base from V and 5 bases from J, with 14 bases between. CDR3 length equals 15 residues. The DNA of the CDR3 is TGTGCCAGCAGCTTAATAGGGGGGGCAACGGAGACCCAGTACTTC. Its protein is CASSLIGGATETQYF.

Ten or more counts support this clonotype. The V call is TRBV4-1, the J call TRBJ2-1, with TRBD2 identical over 13 bases. This CDR3 is 16 amino acids long. Germline loops: CDR1 MGHRA, CDR2 YSYEKL. After removal of 0 bases from V and 4 bases from J, the junction contained 0 bases not matched to a gene. This CDR3 reads CASSQEGLAGYNEQFF. CDR3 nucleotides: TGCGCCAGCAGCCAAGAGGGACTAGCGGGGTACAATGAGCAGTTCTTC.

This clonotype was observed a few times. The chain joins TRBV30 to TRBJ2-1, with D perhaps matching TRBD1 (5 bases). Per the germline V gene, CDR1 is GTSNPN and CDR2 is SVGIG (reference sequence). The CDR3 has 13 residues. V was shortened by 4 bases and J by 8 bases, with 15 bases between the two germline ends. The CDR3 spells CAWTQGSIDEQFF. As DNA, the CDR3 is TGTGCCTGGACCCAGGGTTCGATCGATGAGCAGTTCTTC.

This chain links TRBV9 with TRBJ1-1; D gene uncertain. Germline CDR1 reads SGDLS; CDR2 reads YYNGEE. Trimming pared 4 bases from V and 6 bases from J, leaving 10 bases between. This CDR3 has 12 amino acids. The CDR3 DNA reads as TGTGCCAGCAGCACTCCTCGGGCTGAAGCTTTCTTT. Its translation is CASSTPRAEAFF.

This chain uses TRBV7-2 with TRBJ2-1; TRBD1 or TRBD2 may be the D gene (5 bases each). Trimming pared 3 bases from V and 10 bases from J, leaving 10 bases between. The CDR3 is 12 amino acids. Germline values: CDR1 SGHTA, CDR2 FQGNSA. CDR3 sequence reads: CASSFEWGEQFF. The CDR3 nucleotides read TGTGCCAGCAGCTTCGAGTGGGGGGAGCAGTTCTTC.

The chain employs TRBV20-1 and TRBJ1-1, with TRBD1 matching over 9 bases. This CDR3 comprises 15 residues. The V gene end was trimmed by 0 bases and the J gene end by 3 bases; junction bases not matched to a gene: 5. Germline V CDR1 and CDR2: DFQATT, SNEGSKA (reference sequence). CDR3 residues: CSARDRTGDDTEAFF. CDR3 nucleotide sequence: TGCAGTGCTAGAGACCGGACAGGGGATGACACTGAAGCTTTCTTT.

V and J are TRBV7-9 and TRBJ2-7; D gene ambiguous. Germline values: CDR1 SEHNR, CDR2 FQNEAQ (reference sequence). The V end was cut by 2 bases, the J end by 6 bases, with 8 bases between. This CDR3 region has 12 residues. CDR3 in amino acids: CASSLSNSEQYF. The DNA for the CDR3 is TGTGCCAGCAGCTTATCCAATTCCGAGCAGTACTTC.

This clonotype came up a few times. The rearrangement links TRBV5-5 to TRBJ2-1; 8 bases map to TRBD1. After removal of 1 base from V and 8 bases from J, the junction contained 8 bases not matched to a gene. The CDR3 is 15 residues long. In germline, CDR1 is SGHKS, CDR2 YYEKEE (reference sequence). The CDR3, as DNA: TGTGCCAGCAGCTTGTCCCAGGGGGCGCGGGATGAGCAGTTCTTC. Its translation: CASSLSQGARDEQFF.

This clonotype appeared a few times. The chain carries TRBV5-1 and TRBJ1-2; no firm D call. The germline V and J ends were trimmed by 4 bases and 2 bases, with 9 bases remaining between them. Germline-derived CDR1 and CDR2 are SGHRS and YFSETQ. The CDR3 has 13 residues. The CDR3 loop is CASSATRNYGYTF. The CDR3 DNA reads as TGCGCCAGCAGCGCTACTAGAAACTATGGCTACACCTTC.

The gene calls are TRBV12-3 or TRBV12-4 and TRBJ2-3; either TRBD1 or TRBD2 may supply D (5 bases each). Trimming stripped 1 base from V and 2 bases from J, with 13 bases between. The CDR3 extends over 16 amino acids. The CDR3 bases are TGTGCCAGCAGTTTAGGGGGGATAGTGGTCACAGATACGCAGTATTTT. Protein: CASSLGGIVVTDTQYF.

This clonotype appeared a few times. This chain uses TRBV12-3 or TRBV12-4 with TRBJ1-6, with D unclear. The CDR3 is made up of 12 amino acids. The ends were cut back, 6 bases at V and 7 bases at J, with 7 bases in the middle. The CDR3 here is CASRVDNSPLHF. The CDR3 region has the DNA TGTGCCAGCAGGGTAGACAATTCACCCCTCCACTTT.

The table lists this clonotype with a few counts. The chain recombines TRBV12-3 or TRBV12-4 with TRBJ2-5, with D uncertain. The CDR3 extends over 13 amino acids. Trimming took 2 bases from V and 4 from J, leaving 8 bases between them. CDR3 coding DNA: TGTGCCAGCAGTTTATTTCTATTAGAGACCCAGTACTTC. Translation: CASSLFLLETQYF.